Sequencing of this T cell receptor (beta chain) was carried out in a study of cytomegalovirus exposure and HLA in healthy donors. PCR used 60 Vbeta primers and 13 Jbeta primers. Sequenced by immunoSEQ multiplex PCR; TCRdb stores in-frame clones only, minus some. This table holds about 270,000 clones, 86% found once. On this clone itself: The antigen is unknown.

General study findings and limits: Productive rates of about 87% or about 30% were seen for most TCR beta V segments in an earlier analysis. With further analysis later on, most CMV-associated TCR beta chains appeared HLA-restricted.

The CDR3 covers 15 residues. The germline V gene has CDR1 SGDLS and CDR2 YYNGEE. V was cut by 4 bases and J by 8 bases, with 19 bases left in between. The TCR was taken from a man between 35 and 55 years old in good health and CMV-seropositive. What was sequenced was PBMCs. The V and J genes are TRBV9 and TRBJ2-1; the D is unclear. CDR3 coding DNA: TGTGCCAGCAGCCCCCTGCCGTCCCTCCGAGATGAGCAGTTCTTC. It specifies CASSPLPSLRDEQFF.